The 19 T cell receptor beta chains given below trace back to one sample, sequenced in a study of blood T cell repertoires in COVID-19. Clones were sequenced by immunoSEQ multiplex PCR, and TCRdb holds only the in-frame ones, with some missing. The sample has 200,000 to 250,000 clones; approximately 82% are singletons. Sequencing used PBMCs or T cells enriched from blood (not recorded which). These receptors all stem from a man aged 35 to 55 who had recovered from COVID-19.

The rearrangement links TRBV4-2 to TRBJ2-3; 8 bases are a match to TRBD2. The CDR3 is made up of 18 amino acids. Germline V gene lookup returns CDR1 LGHNA and CDR2 YNFKEQ. J was trimmed by 0 bases and V by 0 bases; bases with no gene match: 8. CDR3 sequence: CASSQDRSGGSSTDTQYF. The CDR3 coding sequence is TGTGCCAGCAGCCAAGACCGGAGCGGGGGATCTAGCACAGATACGCAGTATTTT.

The chain joins TRBV14 to TRBJ2-1; TRBD2 aligns across 11 bases. This CDR3 comprises 14 residues. Germline V gives CDR1 SGHDN, CDR2 FVKESK. V lost 4 bases to trimming and J lost 13 bases; unmatched junction nucleotides: 9. The CDR3 sequence is CASSRSGRAVSQFF. The CDR3 nucleotides read TGTGCCAGCAGCCGTAGCGGGAGGGCCGTTAGTCAGTTCTTC.

The chain couples TRBV30 to TRBJ1-5; weak D call: TRBD1 (6 bases). Germline CDR1 reads GTSNPN; CDR2 reads SVGIG (reference sequence). The CDR3 is made up of 13 amino acids. The ends were cut back, 1 base at V and 7 bases at J, with 11 bases in the middle. The CDR3 bases are TGTGCCTGGAGTGGGCAGGGGATCCAGCCCCAGCATTTT. Translating gives CAWSGQGIQPQHF.

The J gene is TRBJ1-3, the V gene TRBV24-1; TRBD1 aligns across 7 bases. Germline CDR1 and CDR2: KGHDR and SFDVKD. This CDR3 region has 17 residues. J was trimmed by 0 bases and V by 3 bases; bases with no gene match: 7. DNA for the CDR3: TGTGCCACCAGTGATCCGCCGGGACAGAGCTCTGGAAACACCATATATTTT. Its translation: CATSDPPGQSSGNTIYF.

A few counts support this clone. This chain links TRBV6-5 with TRBJ2-5; D gene ambiguous. The CDR3 sequence is 11 residues long. V was trimmed by 5 bases and J by 5 bases, leaving 6 bases between them. Germline V gives CDR1 MNHEY, CDR2 SVGAGI. This chain's CDR3 is CASSPRETQYF. CDR3 in DNA: TGTGCCAGCAGTCCCCGTGAGACCCAGTACTTC.

This clone is a singleton in its sample. The chain is built from TRBV19 and TRBJ2-2; D perhaps matches TRBD1 (6 bases). The CDR3 covers 16 residues. Trimming pared 4 bases from V and 1 base from J, leaving 13 bases between. Germline lookup yields CDR1 LNHDA and CDR2 SQIVND (reference sequence). CDR3 sequence: CASSNDRRLNTGELFF. CDR3 in DNA: TGTGCCAGTAGTAACGACAGGCGATTGAACACCGGGGAGCTGTTTTTT.

The chain recombines TRBV10-3 with TRBJ1-1, with 7 nucleotides matching TRBD1. CDR3 length: 17 amino acids. Per the germline V gene, CDR1 is ENHRY and CDR2 is SYGVKD. Trimming removed 6 bases from V and 0 bases from J; junction bases left unmatched: 13. The CDR3 nucleotides read TGTGCCATCAGAACGGGCAGGGGGGTTGACCTGAACACTGAAGCTTTCTTT. Its protein is CAIRTGRGVDLNTEAFF.

The chain links TRBV14 to TRBJ1-3, with unresolved D. Trimming shortened V by 0 bases and J by 0 bases, and 15 bases separated the two germline ends. The germline CDR1 and CDR2 sequences are SGHDN and FVKESK. The CDR3 contains 18 residues. The chain's CDR3 is CASSQDVRRADSGNTIYF. The CDR3, as DNA: TGTGCCAGCAGCCAAGACGTGAGGAGAGCCGACTCTGGAAACACCATATATTTT.

The CDR3 loop reads CASSLVGSSGERGEQYF. The CDR3 DNA reads TGTGCCAGCAGCTTAGTGGGCTCTAGCGGGGAACGGGGGGAGCAGTACTTC. The chain recombines TRBV7-2 with TRBJ2-7; 9 bases map to TRBD2. J gave up 7 bases and V 1 base, and 14 bases lay outside the gene matches. Germline loops: CDR1 SGHTA, CDR2 FQGNSA. This CDR3 has 17 amino acids.

The J gene is TRBJ2-7, the V gene TRBV20-1; 7 bases are a match to TRBD2. The ends lost 6 bases at V and 2 bases at J; junction bases unmatched: 1. Germline loops: CDR1 DFQATT, CDR2 SNEGSKA (reference sequence). The CDR3 sequence is 11 residues long. The DNA of the CDR3 is TGCAGTGCCGGACTAGCCTACGAGCAGTACTTC. It encodes CSAGLAYEQYF.

V is TRBV5-1 and J is TRBJ1-5, with 9 bases aligning to TRBD1. Germline V CDR1 and CDR2: SGHRS, YFSETQ. V was clipped by 0 bases and J by 5 bases; unmatched bases: 3. This CDR3 has 15 residues. CDR3 residues: CASSLGTGVHQPQHF. Written as DNA, the CDR3 is TGCGCCAGCAGCTTGGGGACAGGGGTGCATCAGCCCCAGCATTTT.

J is TRBJ1-1 and V is TRBV14, with 9 bases aligning to TRBD1. The CDR3 sequence is 13 residues long. The trim removed 7 bases at V and 5 bases at J, leaving 5 bases unmatched. Germline V lookup: CDR1 SGHDN, CDR2 FVKESK. This CDR3 is CASNRQGGTEAFF. The CDR3, as DNA: TGTGCCAGCAACAGACAGGGGGGGACTGAAGCTTTCTTT. The full variable domain, its missing parts supplied by reference TRBV14 and TRBJ1-1, is EAGVTQFPSHSVIEKGQTVTLRCDPISGHDNLYWYRRVMGKEIKFLLHFVKESKQDESGMPNNRFLAERTGGTYSTLKVQPAELEDSGVYFCASNRQGGTEAFFGQGTRLTVV.

The chain recombines TRBV7-2 with TRBJ2-7, with 10 nucleotides matching TRBD2. This CDR3 contains 18 residues. Per germline, CDR1 SGHTA and CDR2 FQGNSA. V lost 5 bases to trimming and J lost 7 bases; unmatched junction nucleotides: 20. The CDR3 sequence: CASSLQVAGGPGPLEQYF. The CDR3 nucleotides are TGTGCCAGCAGCCTCCAGGTAGCGGGGGGCCCCGGACCTCTTGAGCAGTACTTC.

The chain joins TRBV11-3 to TRBJ2-2; 7 bases fit TRBD2. J gave up 6 bases and V 4 bases, and 14 bases lay outside the gene matches. CDR3 length: 17 residues. Germline values: CDR1 SGHNT, CDR2 YENEEA. The CDR3 DNA sequence: TGTGCCAGCAGCTCATATAGCGGGTCTGGTTTCTCCGGGGAGCTGTTTTTT. Encoded protein: CASSSYSGSGFSGELFF.

The V gene is TRBV2, the J gene TRBJ1-2; TRBD1 matches at 7 bases. CDR1 is SNHLY, CDR2 FYNNEI, per germline. This CDR3 is built from 16 residues. The J segment lost 2 bases and the V segment lost 0 bases, leaving 6 bases of the junction unmatched. The CDR3 sequence: CASSEALQGVNYGYTF. Written as DNA, the CDR3 is TGTGCCAGCAGTGAAGCGCTTCAGGGGGTAAACTATGGCTACACCTTC.

Here the CDR3 reads CASRGAGSDSPLHF. CDR3 bases: TGTGCCAGCAGGGGGGCAGGGTCGGATTCACCCCTCCACTTT. The genes are TRBV2 and TRBJ1-6; perhaps TRBD1 as D (6 bases). This CDR3 is built from 14 residues. Germline loops: CDR1 SNHLY, CDR2 FYNNEI. Trimming left V 6 bases short and J 8 bases short, with 14 bases between.

The chain links TRBV29-1 to TRBJ2-1; 7 nucleotides match TRBD2. This CDR3 has 16 amino acids. The V and J ends lost 1 base and 0 bases, in that order; junction bases with no gene match: 6. Germline CDR1 is SQVTM and CDR2 is ANQGSEA. The CDR3 bases are TGCAGCGTTGAAGGCCTAGCGGTAGGCTCCTACAATGAGCAGTTCTTC. This encodes CSVEGLAVGSYNEQFF.

This sequence joins TRBV10-3 and TRBJ2-5; 11 bases line up with TRBD2. Germline V lookup: CDR1 ENHRY, CDR2 SYGVKD. V was clipped by 0 bases and J by 5 bases; unmatched bases: 8. The CDR3 runs to 17 residues. The CDR3 is CAISESPSGRSEETQYF. CDR3 nucleotides: TGTGCCATCAGTGAGTCGCCTAGCGGGAGGTCGGAGGAGACCCAGTACTTC.

The chain is built from TRBV20-1 and TRBJ1-3; D ambiguous. The V end was cut by 3 bases, the J end by 1 base, with 10 bases between. CDR3 length: 14 residues. CDR1 and CDR2 from the germline V gene are DFQATT and SNEGSKA (reference sequence). This CDR3 is CSASNRVSGNTIYF. As DNA, the CDR3 is TGCAGTGCTAGTAACCGGGTTTCTGGAAACACCATATATTTT.